This T cell receptor beta chain was captured in a study of glioma-infiltrating T cells after dendritic cell vaccination. The wider study: Three intradermal dendritic cell vaccine injections were given every two weeks. General observations from the study: No direct clonality-survival link was found; a diverse polyclonal response may matter.

This clone appeared a few times. The antigen is not known. Within the sample, other DNA sequences also encode this same CDR3. The primer mix had 60 V beta and 13 J beta primers. Sequenced by immunoSEQ multiplex PCR; TCRdb stores in-frame clones only, minus some. Among about 82,000 clones listed, about 90% were seen once. This CDR3 region has 10 residues. Trimming pared 5 bases from V and 9 bases from J, leaving 8 bases between. Germline CDR1 is SQVTM and CDR2 is ANQGSEA. The chain employs TRBV29-1 and TRBJ2-1; D gene ambiguous. The sequences come from blood, collected before dendritic cell vaccination. The TCR sequence derives from a human donor with glioblastoma. The CDR3 is CSVRLAEQFF. CDR3 nucleotides: TGCAGCGTTAGACTCGCTGAGCAGTTCTTC.